This T cell receptor (beta chain) was documented in a study of T cell repertoires in cytomegalovirus infection. Study-level results: Carriage of CMV together with the relevant HLA was identifiable through cumulative public TCR beta family frequency. CMV-specific TCR beta clonotypes restricted by HLA-C were the ones dominating the ex vivo response.

This clonotype has at least ten counts. Its antigen is undetermined. TCRdb called the reads again in MiXCR, with one record for every CDR3 protein. This table holds approximately 320,000 distinct CDR3 sequences, over 7.5% found once. The CDR3 loop spans 14 amino acids. The ends lost 5 bases at V and 12 bases at J; junction bases unmatched: 12. Germline values: CDR1 SGHTA, CDR2 FQGNSA. This receptor was taken from a human donor in good health (CMV status not recorded). Some clones in this sample may be carry-over from other donors' samples. The V call is TRBV7-2, the J call TRBJ2-7, with 11 bases aligning to TRBD2. The sample was PBMCs. In nucleotides, the CDR3 is TGTGCCAGCAGCCCAGGGACTAGCGGCGCCCCGGGGTACTTC. This translates into CASSPGTSGAPGYF.